This T cell receptor (beta chain) derives from a study of shared clonotypes between healthy human individuals. Background on the study: Three CD4 naive, three CD4 memory, two CD8 naive and one CD8 memory plate were used per donor. Study results and caveats: Clonotype sharing among donors, it was expected, would be affected by sequencing depth.

At a deep level, the assay was run. Genomic DNA of every subset was divided equally among multiple immunoSEQ plates. The repertoire was sequenced with immunoSEQ multiplex PCR; TCRdb's copy has only in-frame clones and lacks some. The repertoire holds 800,000 to 1,200,000 clones, with around 82% as singletons. The CDR3 has 17 residues. Per germline, CDR1 LNHDA and CDR2 SQIVND (reference sequence). V lost 4 bases and J 1 base, leaving 17 bases between the germline ends. Worth noting for this clone: Its matching antigen is unknown.

The chain is built from TRBV19 and TRBJ1-5, with a tentative D call TRBD1 (6 bases). This TCR was sampled from a man between 18 and 35 years old in good health. Some clones in this sample may be carry-over from other donors' samples. Input material: memory CD4+ T cells from PBMCs. The subset denotes: CD45RA-negative fraction. The CDR3 bases are TGTGCCAGTAGTAGAGGCTACAGGGCCAGGAGCAATCAGCCCCAGCATTTT. Translated: CASSRGYRARSNQPQHF.